This T cell receptor beta chain appears in the sequencing data of a study of technical replicates of blood from a few donors. Method: immunoSEQ multiplex PCR; TCRdb's copy keeps in-frame clones and lacks some. The sample has around 64,000 clones, roughly 93% seen once. Germline V CDR1 and CDR2: LNHDA, SQIVND (reference sequence). Trimming cost V 3 bases and J 6 bases, with 6 bases left between them. This CDR3 region has 12 residues. The clonotype originates from a human donor in good health. Some clones in this sample may be carry-over from other donors' samples. The sample comprised PBMCs. The chain links TRBV19 to TRBJ2-1; D remains unclear. The chain's CDR3 is CASSIERNEQFF. The DNA of the CDR3 is TGTGCCAGTAGTATTGAGCGCAATGAGCAGTTCTTC.